The rows below give T cell receptor beta chains drawn from one sample of a study of metastatic and nonmetastatic thyroid tumors. TCRdb reanalyzed the PCR reads via MiXCR. This sample has 3,500 to 5,000 clones, with about 31% found just once. The sequencing sample was made of adjacent normal tissue. The source of these receptors is a male donor with papillary thyroid cancer or a benign thyroid nodule (not recorded which). Some clones in this sample may be carry-over from other donors' samples. Both conserved end residues are part of each CDR3. The order of the fields is J gene, V gene, clone size, D gene, CDR3 protein, CDR3 DNA. A D gene is named only where the DNA matches it firmly. Clone size is shown for a subset of rows, as once, few, many or a class of expanded clone.

TRBJ2-7 | TRBV11-2 | few | . | CASSYQEAEAGQIYEQYF | TGTGCCAGCAGCTACCAGGAGGCTGAGGCGGGACAGATTTACGAGCAGTACTTC
TRBJ2-7 | TRBV7-2 | few | . | CASSRPSSSSEQYF | TGTGCCAGCAGCCGACCGTCCTCTTCCTCCGAGCAGTACTTC
TRBJ2-2 | TRBV7-3 | . | TRBD2 | CASSLPAGGPNTGELFF | TGTGCCAGCAGCTTACCAGCGGGAGGCCCGAACACCGGGGAGCTGTTTTTT
TRBJ2-1 | TRBV28 | . | TRBD1 | CASSLAGTAYNEQFF | TGTGCCAGCAGTTTGGCCGGGACAGCCTACAATGAGCAGTTCTTC
TRBJ1-3 | TRBV20-1 | . | TRBD1 | CSALGQGVGNTIYF | TGCAGTGCCTTAGGACAGGGGGTCGGAAACACCATATATTTT
TRBJ2-5 | TRBV30 | medium-sized | . | CAWSVMDGGTTQYF | TGTGCCTGGAGTGTAATGGATGGGGGTACGACCCAGTACTTC
TRBJ1-2 | TRBV28 | . | . | CASSLIRRRDYGYTF | TGTGCCAGCAGTTTAATCCGTCGGAGGGACTATGGCTACACCTTC
TRBJ2-1 | TRBV7-3 | few | . | CASSLTGGPENEQFF | TGTGCCAGCAGCTTAACGGGGGGCCCCGAAAATGAGCAGTTCTTC
TRBJ2-2 | TRBV12-3/TRBV12-4 | . | . | CASILRQTGELLF | TGTGCCAGCATACTCCGACAAACCGGGGAGCTGCTTTTT
TRBJ2-7 | TRBV20-1 | . | . | CSAREGLAGFSYEQYF | TGCAGTGCTAGAGAGGGTCTGGCGGGCTTCTCCTACGAGCAGTACTTC
TRBJ2-1 | TRBV27 | . | . | CASRLDNGNEQFF | TGTGCCAGCAGGTTAGATAACGGTAATGAGCAGTTCTTC
TRBJ2-5 | TRBV6-1 | . | . | CASSVTQSGTQYF | TGTGCCAGCAGTGTTACTCAATCAGGGACCCAGTACTTC
TRBJ2-7 | TRBV6-2/TRBV6-3 | few | . | CASSLRMEQYF | TGTGCCAGCAGCCTTCGGATGGAGCAGTACTTC
TRBJ2-7 | TRBV12-3/TRBV12-4 | few | . | CASSFGAGGSYEQYF | TGTGCCAGCAGTTTTGGAGCTGGGGGCTCCTACGAGCAGTACTTC
TRBJ1-5 | TRBV12-3/TRBV12-4 | . | . | CASSRNRDSQPQHF | TGTGCCAGCAGTCGCAACAGGGATAGTCAGCCCCAGCATTTT
TRBJ1-5 | TRBV7-3 | . | . | CASSSDIDSPQHF | TGTGCCAGCAGTTCCGACATTGACTCGCCCCAGCATTTT
TRBJ2-2 | TRBV11-2 | . | . | CASSLQRGRGTGELFF | TGTGCCAGCAGCCTTCAACGGGGCCGTGGTACCGGGGAGCTGTTTTTT
TRBJ2-7 | TRBV20-1 | medium-sized | . | CSASLGENYEQYF | TGCAGTGCTAGTCTTGGGGAAAACTACGAGCAGTACTTC
TRBJ1-4 | TRBV19 | medium-sized | . | CASSPQSGRGEKLFF | TGTGCCAGTAGTCCGCAATCCGGGCGAGGGGAAAAACTGTTTTTT
TRBJ2-7 | TRBV28 | . | . | CASRPYGSPGSYEQYF | TGTGCCAGCAGGCCCTACGGGTCCCCGGGGTCCTACGAGCAGTACTTC
TRBJ2-1 | TRBV19 | few | . | CASSFLLNEQFF | TGTGCCAGTAGTTTTCTTCTCAATGAGCAGTTCTTC
TRBJ2-7 | TRBV7-9 | few | TRBD2 | CASGRESYEQYF | TGTGCCAGCGGGAGGGAATCCTACGAGCAGTACTTC
TRBJ2-7 | TRBV6-2/TRBV6-3 | . | . | CARRDLLSFEQYF | TGTGCCAGGCGTGACCTACTTTCCTTCGAGCAGTACTTC
TRBJ2-1 | TRBV12-3/TRBV12-4 | large | TRBD2 | CASSTSLAGDDNEQFF | TGTGCCAGCAGTACATCCCTAGCGGGAGACGACAATGAGCAGTTCTTC
TRBJ2-3 | TRBV9 | few | . | CASSVDSDTQYF | TGTGCCAGCAGCGTAGATTCAGATACGCAGTATTTT
TRBJ1-6 | TRBV2 | . | TRBD1 | CASSADRGHNNSPLHF | TGTGCCAGCAGCGCGGACAGGGGGCATAATAATTCACCCCTCCACTTT
TRBJ1-5 | TRBV28 | few | . | CASSLGGYRMTSNQPQHF | TGTGCCAGCAGTTTAGGGGGTTACAGGATGACTAGCAATCAGCCCCAGCATTTT
TRBJ1-1 | TRBV5-1 | once | . | CASTGRGRTEAFF | TGCGCCAGCACGGGCAGGGGAAGAACTGAAGCTTTCTTT
TRBJ2-7 | TRBV28 | . | . | CASSRAEVRYEQYF | TGTGCCAGCAGTCGGGCGGAGGTGAGGTACGAGCAGTACTTC
TRBJ1-2 | TRBV6-1 | few | . | CASRTGTNYGYTF | TGTGCCAGCAGAACCGGGACTAACTATGGCTACACCTTC
TRBJ2-1 | TRBV11-2 | . | TRBD1 | CASSFFPPGQTYNEQFF | TGTGCCAGCAGCTTTTTCCCGCCGGGACAGACCTACAATGAGCAGTTCTTC
TRBJ2-7 | TRBV6-9 | few | . | CASSYGASYEQYF | TGTGCCAGCAGTTATGGGGCCTCCTACGAGCAGTACTTC
TRBJ2-1 | TRBV5-1 | medium-sized | TRBD2 | CASSSIAGSSYNEQFF | TGCGCCAGCAGTTCGATAGCGGGCAGCTCCTACAATGAGCAGTTCTTC
TRBJ2-7 | TRBV2 | few | . | CASSSVTGIYEQYF | TGTGCCAGCAGCTCCGTGACGGGGATCTACGAGCAGTACTTC
TRBJ2-5 | TRBV12-3/TRBV12-4 | . | . | CASRLVPSETQYF | TGTGCCAGCAGACTAGTCCCGTCCGAGACCCAGTACTTC
TRBJ2-3 | TRBV30 | medium-sized | . | CAWSAVSRTQYF | TGTGCCTGGAGTGCAGTCTCCCGTACGCAGTATTTT
TRBJ2-1 | TRBV11-2 | . | . | CASSLSKVENNEQFF | TGTGCCAGCAGCTTGAGCAAGGTTGAGAACAATGAGCAGTTCTTC
TRBJ2-7 | TRBV7-9 | . | . | CASSLHGVTYEQYF | TGTGCCAGCAGCCTACACGGGGTTACCTACGAGCAGTACTTC
TRBJ2-7 | TRBV6-1 | . | TRBD2 | CASRERDWDEQYF | TGTGCCAGCAGGGAGCGGGACTGGGACGAGCAGTACTTC
TRBJ1-2 | TRBV10-3 | few | . | CASTGRSGNYGYTF | TGTGCCAGCACTGGACGGTCGGGGAACTATGGCTACACCTTC